One sample yielded the 21 T cell receptor beta chains listed below, sequenced in a study of tumor-infiltrating lymphocytes in primary liver carcinoma. Co-extraction of RNA and DNA was performed on about 20-32 mg of unsorted bulk tissue. cDNA specific to TCR beta was made from 500 ng of total RNA, with a constant-region primer employed for priming. It was through three nested multiplex PCR rounds of slightly modified ARM-PCR that TCR beta libraries arose. The first two PCR rounds used TRBV1-TRBV30 forward primers with a C-beta reverse primer, about 10 cycles each. MiXCR, applied by TCRdb to the multiplex PCR reads, yields one record per CDR3 protein. The sample contains some 55,000 distinct CDR3 sequences, about 80% of which appear only once. Input material: liver tumor tissue from sampling region 2. This sample's subset: tumor region T2, inferior pole. The receptors were gathered from a man aged 40-50 years with primary liver carcinoma and hepatitis B virus infection.

Turning to this clonotype: Given a much more abundant clone one base away, this may be a read error. This CDR3 is CTSSLGASDTQYF. The CDR3 DNA reads TGTACCAGCAGCTTAGGGGCCTCAGATACGCAGTATTTT. This chain links TRBV7-9 with TRBJ2-3, with D perhaps TRBD1 (5 bases). The CDR3 spans 13 residues. Germline V CDR1 and CDR2: SEHNR, FQNEAQ (reference sequence).

Points on this clonotype: The junction and the germline gene differ at one end; a read error may be behind it. The chain is built from TRBV7-9 and TRBJ1-3, with no clear D. The V gene's germline CDR1 is SEHNR and CDR2 FQNEAQ (reference sequence). CDR3 length: 14 residues. The CDR3 spells CASSVSGLRNIIYF. CDR3 nucleotides: TGTGCCAGCAGTGTTTCGGGCCTGAGAAACATCATATATTTT.

The chain links TRBV10-3 to TRBJ2-7; the D gene is possibly TRBD1 (6 bases). Trimming removed 7 bases from V and 7 bases from J, with 17 bases in between. Germline values: CDR1 ENHRY, CDR2 SYGVKD. The CDR3 spans 13 residues. CDR3 sequence reads: CAITRTESYEQYF. In DNA form, the CDR3 reads TGTGCCATCACGAGGACAGAGTCTTATGAGCAGTACTTC.

By share, this clonotype ranks as medium-sized (0.01 to 0.1%). The chain combines TRBV7-9 with TRBJ2-1; no clear D. The CDR3 length is 13 residues. CDR1 SEHNR and CDR2 FQNEAQ come from the germline V gene (reference sequence). V gave up 0 bases and J gave up 7 bases, with 7 bases separating them. The CDR3 loop is CASSLAGGNEQFF. Written as DNA, the CDR3 is TGTGCCAGCAGCTTAGCGGGTGGGAATGAGCAGTTCTTC.

As for this clonotype: Germline is not matched at one junction end, which may reflect a read error. This chain links TRBV13 with TRBJ2-1, with D unclear. Germline lookup yields CDR1 PRHDT and CDR2 FYEKMQ (reference sequence). The CDR3 is 16 residues long. CDR3: CTSSPLFSTSYNEQFF. The CDR3 nucleotides read TGTACCAGCAGCCCTCTCTTCAGTACTTCTTACAATGAGCAGTTCTTC.

A word on this clonotype: Its ends do not fully match the called genes, so a read error is possible. The V gene is TRBV6-5, the J gene TRBJ2-3; D may be TRBD1 (7 bases). This CDR3 spans 16 amino acids. Germline V gene sequence: CDR1 MNHEY, CDR2 SVGAGI. CDR3 coding DNA: TGCGCCAGCAGTTATCGACAGGGACTTCGCACAGATACGCGGTATTTT. Translating it yields CASSYRQGLRTDTRYF.

On this clonotype: Mismatch with germline at one junction end may stem from a read error. The CDR3 spells CANSLVALAGTRELFF. In DNA form, the CDR3 reads TGCGCCAACAGCTTAGTGGCGCTAGCGGGAACCAGGGAGCTGTTTTTT. This rearrangement joins TRBV11-2 to TRBJ2-2; 9 nucleotides line up with TRBD2. Germline V gives CDR1 SGHAT, CDR2 FQNNGV. This CDR3 has 16 residues.

Concerning this clonotype itself: One base away lies a much larger clone, so this may be a sequencing read error. This chain joins TRBV9 and TRBJ1-5; TRBD1 matches at 10 bases. Judging by the DNA end, TRBJ2-3 fits better; the J call may be wrong. The CDR3 loop spans 19 amino acids. CDR1 and CDR2 from the germline V gene are SGDLS and YYNGEE. For the CDR3, the DNA is TGTGCCAGCAGCCCGATCCCCCGGGACAGGGGATCTACCAATCAGCCCCAGTATTTT. It encodes CASSPIPRDRGSTNQPQYF.

As regards this clonotype: This likely comes from a read error, as the CDR3 has no conserved phenylalanine or tryptophan at its end. V usage is TRBV11-2 and J usage is TRBJ2-2; TRBD2 agrees at 7 bases. Germline assignment: CDR1 SGHAT and CDR2 FQNNGV. The CDR3 covers 16 residues. The CDR3 spells CASRLVAPAGTGELFY. For the CDR3, the DNA is TGTGCCAGCAGGTTAGTGGCGCCAGCGGGAACCGGGGAGCTGTTTTAT.

This clonotype was seen many times. The CDR3 reads CASSSDIPHYEQYF. The CDR3, as DNA: TGTGCCAGCAGCTCGGACATCCCCCACTACGAGCAGTACTTC. V is TRBV7-9 and J is TRBJ2-7; D might be TRBD1 (5 bases). CDR1 is SEHNR, CDR2 FQNEAQ, per germline (reference sequence). Trimming shortened V by 4 bases and J by 3 bases, and 13 bases separated the two germline ends. The CDR3 length is 14 residues.

For the CDR3, the DNA is TGTGCCAGCAGTCCTCTGGGGGGGGATGGCACTGATGCGCAGTATTTT. Amino acids: CASSPLGGDGTDAQYF. The J gene is TRBJ2-3, the V gene TRBV28, with 7 bases fitting TRBD2. The CDR3 totals 16 residues. J lost 10 bases, V lost 5 bases, and 18 bases had no gene match. Germline V lookup: CDR1 MDHEN, CDR2 SYDVKM.

Turning to this clonotype: A read error may be the cause here, since a much bigger clone is one base away. As DNA, the CDR3 is TGTGCCTGGGGTGTACGTAGGACTAACTATGGCTACACCTTC. This encodes CAWGVRRTNYGYTF. The rearrangement uses TRBV30 and TRBJ1-2; D is unclear. This CDR3 is built from 14 residues. The germline V gene has CDR1 GTSNPN and CDR2 SVGIG (reference sequence).

In this sample, this clonotype turned up many times. The J gene is TRBJ2-3, the V gene TRBV12-3 or TRBV12-4; D unclear. The V gene lost 6 bases and the J gene lost 3 bases, with 10 bases spanning the gap. This CDR3 region has 13 residues. The chain's CDR3 is CASSPGRTDTQYF. The CDR3 region has the DNA TGTGCCAGCAGCCCTGGACGGACAGATACGCAGTATTTT.

Note on this clonotype: The CDR3 ends on some other residue instead of the conserved phenylalanine or tryptophan, so this is likely a read error. The DNA is left out, because the CDR3 cannot be placed on it with certainty; the CDR3 is given as TCRdb lists it. The chain is built from TRBV5-8 and TRBJ2-3. Inclusive of both ends, the CDR3 amounts to 15 amino acids. Germline loops: CDR1 SGHTS, CDR2 YDEGEE. This CDR3 is CASSFISTNTDTQYL.

As to this clonotype: As the CDR3 is not closed by the conserved phenylalanine or tryptophan, this likely results from a read error. No DNA is shown, since the ends of the CDR3 on it are uncertain; the CDR3 is the one TCRdb lists. The chain is built from TRBV11-2 and TRBJ2-3. The CDR3 is made up of 12 amino acids, end residues included. Germline CDR1 is SGHAT and CDR2 is FQNNGV. The CDR3 sequence is CASGAWADTQCV.

The chain has TRBV6-6 and TRBJ1-1; D gene unclear. This CDR3 contains 12 residues. V was shortened by 10 bases and J by 8 bases, with 17 bases between the two germline ends. CDR1 MNHNY and CDR2 SVGAGI come from the germline V gene (reference sequence). The DNA of the CDR3 is TGTGCCAATAGTTACGGGCCCACCGAAGCTTTCTTT. As protein: CANSYGPTEAFF.

The chain uses TRBV11-2 and TRBJ1-1; D not resolved. The germline CDR1 and CDR2 sequences are SGHAT and FQNNGV. The CDR3 runs 16 residues. V gave up 3 bases and J gave up 4 bases, with 18 bases separating them. CDR3 nucleotide sequence: TGTGCCAGCAGCTTCGATTTGGGTGGGAGAGTCACTGAAGCTTTCTTT. This codes for CASSFDLGGRVTEAFF.

On this clonotype: The CDR3 carries no conserved terminal phenylalanine or tryptophan, so it likely arises from a read error. No DNA is shown, since the ends of the CDR3 on it are uncertain; the CDR3 is the one TCRdb lists. This chain links TRBV11-2 with TRBJ2-2. Termini included, the CDR3 measures 13 amino acids. Looked up from germline, CDR1 is SGHAT and CDR2 is FQNNGV. CDR3: CASSYTSTGELFL.

A remark on this clonotype: The junction shows a germline mismatch at one end, possibly a read error. The chain carries TRBV6-6 and TRBJ2-3; TRBD2 aligns across 8 bases. Germline V gene lookup returns CDR1 MNHNY and CDR2 SVGAGI (reference sequence). This CDR3 has 15 amino acids. The DNA of the CDR3 is TGTGCCAGCAGTTCGACTAGCGACCTCACAAATACGCACTATTTT. It translates to CASSSTSDLTNTHYF.

This sequence joins TRBV6-5 and TRBJ2-1, with TRBD2 as a possible D gene (5 bases). The germline CDR1 and CDR2 sequences are MNHEY and SVGAGI. V shed 11 bases and J shed 7 bases, with 24 bases lying between them. This CDR3 has 15 residues. DNA for the CDR3: TGTGCCGCCGGCTCGGACCTAGCTGGAGTGAATGAGCAGTTCTTC. Translated, it gives CAAGSDLAGVNEQFF.

With regard to this clonotype: This sequence may be a read error, since a much larger clone differs from it by one base. The V and J genes are TRBV5-1 and TRBJ1-1; 12 bases align to TRBD1. There are 14 residues in the CDR3. Germline V lookup: CDR1 SGHRS, CDR2 YFSETQ. The CDR3 DNA sequence: TGCGCCTGCAGCGTAGGGACAGGGGGCTTGAGAGCTTTCTTT. It codes for CACSVGTGGLRAFF.